This T cell receptor (beta chain) was identified in a study of T cell responses to AZD1222 COVID-19 vaccine. General study points: Receipt of two AZD1222 doses was followed by a rise in Spike-specific TCR breadth and depth.

About this clone: Its cognate antigen is unknown.

The repertoire was sequenced with immunoSEQ multiplex PCR; TCRdb's copy has only in-frame clones and lacks some. The profile shows some 150,000 clones, about 93% of them singletons. The CDR3 runs to 15 residues. The V and J ends lost 5 bases and 3 bases respectively, with 17 bases between them. CDR1 is MDHEN and CDR2 is SYDVKM in the germline V gene. This clonotype was obtained from an adult in good health. The specimen comprised peripheral blood, sampled on day 0 of AZD1222 vaccination. V and J are TRBV28 and TRBJ2-7, with D possibly being TRBD2 (5 bases). CDR3 in DNA: TGTGCCAGCAGTCGCCTTATGGACTCCTACTACGAGCAGTACTTC. This gives the protein CASSRLMDSYYEQYF. Complete variable domain (other parts from reference TRBV28 and TRBJ2-7): DVKVTQSSRYLVKRTGEKVFLECVQDMDHENMFWYRQDPGLGLRLIYFSYDVKMKEKGDIPEGYSVSREKKERFSLILESASTNQTSMYLCASSRLMDSYYEQYFGPGTRLTVT.